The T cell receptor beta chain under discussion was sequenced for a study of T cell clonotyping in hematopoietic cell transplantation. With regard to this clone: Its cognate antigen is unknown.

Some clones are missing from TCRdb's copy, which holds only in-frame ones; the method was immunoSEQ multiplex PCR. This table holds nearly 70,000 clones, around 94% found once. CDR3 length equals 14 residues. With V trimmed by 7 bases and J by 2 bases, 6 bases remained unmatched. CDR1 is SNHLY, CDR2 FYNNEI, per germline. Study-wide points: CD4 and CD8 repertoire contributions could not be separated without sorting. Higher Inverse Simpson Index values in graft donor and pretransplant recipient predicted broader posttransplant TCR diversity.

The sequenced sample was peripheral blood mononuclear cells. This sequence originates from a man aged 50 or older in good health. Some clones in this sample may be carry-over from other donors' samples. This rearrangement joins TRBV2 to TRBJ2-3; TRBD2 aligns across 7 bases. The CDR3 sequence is CASTERGITDTQYF. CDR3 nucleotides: TGTGCCAGCACTGAGCGGGGAATCACAGATACGCAGTATTTT.